The 24 T cell receptor beta chains below were found in one sample sequenced in a study of low-dose radiotherapy and immunotherapy resistance in tumors. Alpha and beta chains were covered, as first-strand cDNA relied on TRAV- and TRBV-specific primers. PCR amplification of the TCRs was performed with Phusion for 20 PCR cycles, and it relied on a constant-region primer together with a V-primer adapter. Each CDR3 protein gets one entry after TCRdb re-called the reads with MiXCR. Here the sample spans around 13,000 distinct CDR3 sequences, approximately 70% being singletons. These TCRs come from a human donor with advanced metastatic prostate, ovarian, gallbladder or colorectal cancer (not recorded which). This table probably holds off-target reads from a library built for another chain.

This clonotype was counted between two and nine times. This chain links TRBV4-2 with TRBJ2-5, with D perhaps TRBD2 (7 bases). The CDR3 is 14 residues long. The V end was cut by 3 bases, the J end by 1 base, with 9 bases between. The germline CDR1 and CDR2 sequences are LGHNA and YNFKEQ. For the CDR3, the DNA is TGTGCCAGCAGCCAGGCGGGGGCCCAAGAGACCCAGTACTTC. This sequence encodes CASSQAGAQETQYF.

This chain links TRBV2 with TRBJ2-1; TRBD2 might be the D (6 bases). V dropped 8 bases and J dropped 7 bases, with 21 bases sitting between them. The length of the CDR3 is 15 residues. Germline V gives CDR1 SNHLY, CDR2 FYNNEI. The CDR3 sequence is CASGRDGEAWNEQFF. Written as DNA, the CDR3 is TGTGCCAGCGGTCGAGACGGGGAGGCCTGGAATGAGCAGTTCTTC.

This chain links TRBV7-2 with TRBJ2-7; D is unresolved. Germline CDR1 SGHTA, CDR2 FQGNSA. The V end was cut by 4 bases, the J end by 3 bases, with 10 bases between. The CDR3 runs to 13 residues. CDR3 amino acids: CASSYRHFYEQYF. The CDR3 DNA sequence: TGTGCCAGCAGCTACCGACACTTCTACGAGCAGTACTTC.

This clonotype was detected only a few times. The V and J genes are TRBV7-9 and TRBJ1-1, with D tentatively TRBD1 (5 bases). V dropped 1 base and J dropped 4 bases, with 10 bases sitting between them. The CDR3 loop spans 14 amino acids. Germline-derived CDR1 and CDR2 are SEHNR and FQNEAQ (reference sequence). CDR3 loop: CASSLGQPGTEAFF. The CDR3 DNA follows: TGTGCCAGCAGCTTAGGACAGCCGGGCACTGAAGCTTTCTTT. Full variable domain (remainder filled in from reference TRBV7-9 and TRBJ1-1): DTGVSQNPRHKITKRGQNVTFRCDPISEHNRLYWYRQTLGQGPEFLTYFQNEAQLEKSRLLSDRFSAERPKGSFSTLEIQRTEQGDSAMYLCASSLGQPGTEAFFGQGTRLTVV.

This rearrangement joins TRBV28 to TRBJ1-5; TRBD1 aligns across 8 bases. V lost 7 bases and J lost 6; bases outside the gene matches: 5. The CDR3 spans 13 residues. Germline CDR1 and CDR2: MDHEN and SYDVKM. CDR3 nucleotides: TGTGCCAGCACCGGTCAGGGGGCTCAGCCCCAGCATTTT. It is translated as CASTGQGAQPQHF.

Of note for this clonotype: A read error may produce the germline difference seen at one junction end. V is TRBV10-1 and J is TRBJ2-2; D unclear. The CDR3 length is 13 residues. In germline, CDR1 is WNHNN, CDR2 SYGVQD (reference sequence). This chain's CDR3 is CARETPNPGELFF. In DNA, the CDR3 is TGCGCCAGAGAGACACCGAACCCCGGGGAGCTGTTTTTT.

The rearrangement joins TRBV7-9 to TRBJ1-1; TRBD1 is a possible D gene (5 bases). This CDR3 is 14 amino acids long. Germline CDR1 reads SEHNR; CDR2 reads FQNEAQ (reference sequence). Deletions cut 5 bases from V and 1 base from J, with 11 bases between. The CDR3 region has the DNA TGTGCCAGCAGCCCGAGAGACAGGAACACTGAAGCTTTCTTT. It codes for CASSPRDRNTEAFF.

V and J are TRBV30 and TRBJ1-5; a possible D gene is TRBD1 (6 bases). CDR1 GTSNPN and CDR2 SVGIG come from the germline V gene (reference sequence). V shed 4 bases and J shed 9 bases, with 16 bases lying between them. The CDR3 loop spans 13 amino acids. The CDR3 sequence is CAWTAGVIGPQHF. CDR3 nucleotide sequence: TGTGCCTGGACAGCAGGGGTTATCGGGCCCCAGCATTTT.

The chain carries TRBV11-2 and TRBJ1-1; D gene ambiguous. Germline loops: CDR1 SGHAT, CDR2 FQNNGV. There are 11 residues in the CDR3. The germline V and J ends were trimmed by 5 bases and 1 base, with 2 bases remaining between them. The CDR3 sequence is CASSPNTEAFF. The CDR3 DNA sequence: TGTGCCAGCAGCCCGAACACTGAAGCTTTCTTT.

The rearrangement links TRBV20-1 to TRBJ2-2, with D maybe TRBD2 (7 bases). The germline V gene encodes CDR1 DFQATT and CDR2 SNEGSKA (reference sequence). CDR3 size: 17 residues. V was pared by 0 bases and J by 5 bases, with 19 bases between. CDR3 region: CSAREGGPGPGTGELFF. CDR3 nucleotide sequence: TGCAGTGCTAGAGAGGGGGGGCCGGGGCCGGGAACCGGGGAGCTGTTTTTT.

This clonotype was counted only a few times. The chain employs TRBV5-1 and TRBJ1-2; D might be TRBD1 (6 bases). V gave up 3 bases and J gave up 5 bases, with 14 bases separating them. CDR1 is SGHRS, CDR2 YFSETQ, per germline. This CDR3 comprises 14 residues. CDR3 DNA: TGCGCCAGCAGCTCCCGCATACAGGGTTATGGCTACACCTTC. This gives the protein CASSSRIQGYGYTF.

This clonotype was picked up a small number of times. V usage is TRBV5-5 and J usage is TRBJ1-4; D gene uncertain. CDR1 and CDR2 from the germline V gene are SGHKS and YYEKEE (reference sequence). There are 16 residues in the CDR3. V was clipped by 0 bases and J by 7 bases, with 16 bases between them. The CDR3 DNA sequence: TGTGCCAGCAGCTTGGAAGGTGGGCCCCGGGGTGAAAAACTGTTTTTT. The encoded protein is CASSLEGGPRGEKLFF.

The chain couples TRBV19 to TRBJ2-2; D gene ambiguous. CDR1 and CDR2 (germline): LNHDA, SQIVND (reference sequence). The CDR3 loop spans 15 amino acids. Between the trimmed V and J ends, which lost 0 bases and 5 bases, there was a span of 10 bases. Here the CDR3 reads CASSIDPGGTGELFF. In nucleotides, the CDR3 is TGTGCCAGTAGTATAGATCCGGGCGGAACCGGGGAGCTGTTTTTT.

Only a few counts were recorded for this clonotype. The chain couples TRBV2 to TRBJ1-4, with D maybe TRBD1 (5 bases). CDR1 is SNHLY, CDR2 FYNNEI, per germline. Trimming took 7 bases from V and 6 from J, leaving 12 bases between them. This CDR3 comprises 13 residues. In DNA, the CDR3 is TGTGCCAGCAAGGGGTCCGTGGATGAAAAACTGTTTTTT. Translation: CASKGSVDEKLFF.

This clonotype has only one observation. The V call is TRBV15, the J call TRBJ1-5, with D hard to call. Trimming shortened V by 0 bases and J by 2 bases, and 5 bases separated the two germline ends. This CDR3 spans 14 amino acids. Germline assignment: CDR1 LNHNV and CDR2 YYDKDF (reference sequence). The CDR3 spells CATSRDIGNQPQHF. The CDR3 nucleotides read TGTGCCACCAGCAGAGATATTGGCAATCAGCCCCAGCATTTT.

V usage is TRBV6-8 and J usage is TRBJ1-2; D may be TRBD1 (6 bases). This CDR3 has 12 amino acids. V was trimmed by 11 bases and J by 8 bases, leaving 18 bases between them. Looked up from germline, CDR1 is MNHGY and CDR2 is SAAAGT. DNA of the CDR3: TGTGCCGCCCGGGACAACTCAGGAGGCTACACCTTC. It codes for CAARDNSGGYTF.

This chain connects TRBV30 to TRBJ2-7; the D gene is possibly TRBD1 (7 bases). The CDR3 totals 15 residues. V was clipped by 2 bases and J by 4 bases, with 18 bases between them. The germline gives CDR1 GTSNPN, CDR2 SVGIG (reference sequence). The CDR3 here is CAWSSSRRGVYEQYF. CDR3 DNA sequence: TGTGCCTGGAGTAGTTCGCGCAGGGGGGTTTACGAGCAGTACTTC.

V gene TRBV3-1 combines with J gene TRBJ1-2; possible D gene TRBD1, 5 bases. Between the trimmed V and J ends, which lost 0 bases and 6 bases, there was a span of 11 bases. The CDR3 contains 14 residues. The germline gives CDR1 LGHDT, CDR2 YNNKEL (reference sequence). The CDR3 bases are TGTGCCAGCAGCCAAGAACGCAGGGCACATGGCTACACCTTC. Its protein product is CASSQERRAHGYTF.

The chain carries TRBV6-1 and TRBJ1-2; D call uncertain. CDR1 is MNHNS and CDR2 is SASEGT in the germline V gene. The V and J ends lost 5 bases and 8 bases respectively, with 12 bases between them. The CDR3 is 12 residues long. The CDR3: CASSPRVRGYTF. DNA for the CDR3: TGTGCCAGCAGTCCCCGGGTTCGAGGCTACACCTTC.

This clonotype appeared once. The chain couples TRBV20-1 to TRBJ1-6; 9 bases align to TRBD1. V shed 6 bases and J 6 bases; nucleotides not matched to a gene: 6. The V gene's germline CDR1 is DFQATT and CDR2 SNEGSKA (reference sequence). The CDR3 runs to 14 residues. CDR3 sequence (DNA): TGCAGTGCGCACCGGGACAGGGTTAATTCACCCCTCCACTTT. Translated, it gives CSAHRDRVNSPLHF.

This clonotype appeared a single time. The chain has TRBV5-1 and TRBJ1-1, with D hard to call. This CDR3 spans 14 amino acids. Trimming stripped 1 base from V and 1 base from J, with 8 bases between. Germline V CDR1 and CDR2: SGHRS, YFSETQ. The DNA for the CDR3 is TGCGCCAGCAGCTTGAAGGCCCGGAACACTGAAGCTTTCTTT. As protein: CASSLKARNTEAFF. Using reference TRBV5-1 and TRBJ1-1 for the parts outside the CDR3, the full variable domain is KAGVTQTPRYLIKTRGQQVTLSCSPISGHRSVSWYQQTPGQGLQFLFEYFSETQRNKGNFPGRFSGRQFSNSRSEMNVSTLELGDSALYLCASSLKARNTEAFFGQGTRLTVV.

This clonotype was counted between two and nine times. As DNA, the CDR3 is TGCAGTGCTAGATCCAAGGACAGGGTCAATGAGCAGTTCTTC. Translated, it gives CSARSKDRVNEQFF. The chain is built from TRBV20-1 and TRBJ2-1; TRBD1 aligns across 8 bases. The CDR3 runs 14 residues. CDR1 and CDR2 from the germline V gene are DFQATT and SNEGSKA (reference sequence). With V trimmed by 2 bases and J by 6 bases, 6 bases remained unmatched.

The gene calls are TRBV6-5 and TRBJ1-5, with D maybe TRBD1 (5 bases). CDR3 length: 14 amino acids. The V and J ends lost 5 bases and 3 bases respectively, with 11 bases between them. Germline V gives CDR1 MNHEY, CDR2 SVGAGI. The CDR3 here is CASSDRGTNQPQHF. CDR3 nucleotide sequence: TGTGCCAGCAGTGACAGAGGGACCAATCAGCCCCAGCATTTT.

DNA of the CDR3: TGCGCCAGCAGCCCCCGGCAGGGAGGAACCGGGGAGCTGTTTTTT. Its translation is CASSPRQGGTGELFF. The gene calls are TRBV5-1 and TRBJ2-2, with D possibly being TRBD2 (6 bases). CDR3 length: 15 residues. Trimming pared 4 bases from V and 5 bases from J, leaving 15 bases between. Germline V gene sequence: CDR1 SGHRS, CDR2 YFSETQ.